Included here is one T cell receptor (beta chain) sequence, with context. Its antigen is still unknown. Produced via immunoSEQ multiplex PCR; TCRdb's table is partial and in-frame only. Among about 4,900 clones, 30% to 35% were seen once, and the ten largest hold around 12%. The sample is drawn from a study of sequential checkpoint blockade in melanoma. Study in general: After both sequences, patients received maintenance nivolumab. Under 25 patients had tumor biopsies before treatment and at week 13. Whole-study results and caveats: In arm A, pretreatment tumor clonality was associated with response. Tumor T-cell fraction and clonality correlated with PD-L1 and CD8+ counts.

Treatment specified: randomized to nivolumab then ipilimumab (arm A) or the reverse (arm B). In germline, CDR1 is SGHNT, CDR2 YENEEA. The V and J ends lost 4 bases and 4 bases respectively, with 12 bases between them. The CDR3 length is 14 residues. The rearrangement links TRBV11-3 to TRBJ2-3; tentatively, D is TRBD2 (6 bases). This TCR derives from a human donor with melanoma. Sample: tumor tissue (inferred from file names), taken from a patient given nivolumab and ipilimumab in sequence. This CDR3 is CASSSGVSSDTQYF. The CDR3, as DNA: TGTGCCAGCAGCTCGGGGGTATCGTCAGATACGCAGTATTTT.